Described below is a single T cell receptor (beta chain) sequence and its context. Germline CDR1 reads SGHKS; CDR2 reads YYEKEE (reference sequence). V was cut by 2 bases and J by 0 bases, with 8 bases left in between. CDR3 length: 14 residues. This entry belongs to a study of radiotherapy plus CTLA-4 blockade in lung cancer. Assay: immunoSEQ multiplex PCR; the TCRdb copy retains only in-frame clones and omits some. In the table there are about 60,000 clones, about 80% of which are singletons. The sample consisted of peripheral blood, taken from a patient treated with radiotherapy plus ipilimumab. The chain couples TRBV5-5 to TRBJ1-1; D possibly corresponds to TRBD1 (5 bases). This clonotype originated in a human donor with non-small cell lung cancer who had a partial response to radiotherapy plus ipilimumab. As DNA, the CDR3 is TGTGCCAGCAGCTTCAGGGTATTGAACACTGAAGCTTTCTTT. It yields the protein CASSFRVLNTEAFF. Full variable domain (remainder filled in from reference TRBV5-5 and TRBJ1-1): DAGVTQSPTHLIKTRGQQVTLRCSPISGHKSVSWYQQVLGQGPQFIFQYYEKEERGRGNFPDRFSARQFPNYSSELNVNALLLGDSALYLCASSFRVLNTEAFFGQGTRLTVV.